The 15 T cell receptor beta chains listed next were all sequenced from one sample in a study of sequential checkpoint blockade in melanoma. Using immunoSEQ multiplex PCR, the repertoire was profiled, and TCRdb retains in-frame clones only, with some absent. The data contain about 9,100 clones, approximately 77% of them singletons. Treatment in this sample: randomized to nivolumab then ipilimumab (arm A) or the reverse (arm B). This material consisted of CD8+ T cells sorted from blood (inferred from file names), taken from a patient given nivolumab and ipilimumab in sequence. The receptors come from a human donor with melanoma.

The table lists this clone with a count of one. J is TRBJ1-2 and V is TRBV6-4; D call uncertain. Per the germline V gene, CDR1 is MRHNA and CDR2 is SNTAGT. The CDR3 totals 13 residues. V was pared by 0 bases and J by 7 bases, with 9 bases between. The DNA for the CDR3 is TGTGCCAGCAGTGACTCGGAGGGTGGTGGCTACACCTTC. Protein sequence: CASSDSEGGGYTF.

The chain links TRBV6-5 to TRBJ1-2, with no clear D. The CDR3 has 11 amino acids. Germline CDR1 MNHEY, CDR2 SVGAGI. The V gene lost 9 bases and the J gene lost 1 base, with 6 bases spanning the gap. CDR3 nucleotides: TGTGCCAGGGGGAGTAACTATGGCTACACCTTC. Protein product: CARGSNYGYTF.

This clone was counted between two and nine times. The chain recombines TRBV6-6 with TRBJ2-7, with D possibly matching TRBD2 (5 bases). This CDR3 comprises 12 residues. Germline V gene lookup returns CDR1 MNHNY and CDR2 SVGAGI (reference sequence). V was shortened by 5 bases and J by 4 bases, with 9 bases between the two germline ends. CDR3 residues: CASSPSFYEQYF. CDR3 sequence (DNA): TGTGCCAGCAGTCCTAGCTTTTACGAGCAGTACTTC.

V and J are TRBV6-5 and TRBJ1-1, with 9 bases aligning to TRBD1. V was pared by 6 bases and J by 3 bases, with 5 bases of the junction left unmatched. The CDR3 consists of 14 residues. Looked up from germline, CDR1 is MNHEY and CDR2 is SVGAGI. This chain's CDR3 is CASSQQGAHTEAFF. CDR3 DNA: TGTGCCAGCAGCCAACAGGGGGCTCACACTGAAGCTTTCTTT.

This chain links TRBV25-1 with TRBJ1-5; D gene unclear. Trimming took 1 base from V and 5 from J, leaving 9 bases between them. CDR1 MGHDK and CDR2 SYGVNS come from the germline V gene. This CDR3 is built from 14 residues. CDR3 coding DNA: TGTGCCAGCAGTGAATTTAATGGGCATCAGCCCCAGCATTTT. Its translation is CASSEFNGHQPQHF.

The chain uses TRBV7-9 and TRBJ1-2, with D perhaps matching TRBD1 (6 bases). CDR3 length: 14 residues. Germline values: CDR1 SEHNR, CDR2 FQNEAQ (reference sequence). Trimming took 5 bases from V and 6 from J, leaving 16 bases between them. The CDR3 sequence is CASSQNRDENGYTF. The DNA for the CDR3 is TGTGCCAGCAGCCAAAACAGGGATGAGAATGGCTACACCTTC.

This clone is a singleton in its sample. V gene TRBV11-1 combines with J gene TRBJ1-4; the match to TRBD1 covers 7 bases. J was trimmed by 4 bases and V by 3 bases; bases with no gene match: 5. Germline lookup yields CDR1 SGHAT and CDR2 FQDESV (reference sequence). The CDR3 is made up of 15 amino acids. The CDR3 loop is CASSFGTAFNEKLFF. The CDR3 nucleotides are TGTGCCAGCAGCTTCGGGACAGCTTTTAATGAAAAACTGTTTTTT.

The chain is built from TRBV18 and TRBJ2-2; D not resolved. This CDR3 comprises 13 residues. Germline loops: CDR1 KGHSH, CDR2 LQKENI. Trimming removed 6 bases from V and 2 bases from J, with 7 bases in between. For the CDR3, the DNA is TGTGCCAGCTCCATCGGTAACACCGGGGAGCTGTTTTTT. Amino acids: CASSIGNTGELFF.

The CDR3 loop is CASSQGSEAGELFF. CDR3 in DNA: TGTGCCAGCAGCCAAGGGAGTGAGGCCGGGGAGCTGTTTTTT. The chain employs TRBV4-2 and TRBJ2-2, with no clear D. The CDR3 consists of 14 residues. V lost 1 base and J 6 bases, leaving 9 bases between the germline ends. The germline CDR1 and CDR2 sequences are LGHNA and YNFKEQ.

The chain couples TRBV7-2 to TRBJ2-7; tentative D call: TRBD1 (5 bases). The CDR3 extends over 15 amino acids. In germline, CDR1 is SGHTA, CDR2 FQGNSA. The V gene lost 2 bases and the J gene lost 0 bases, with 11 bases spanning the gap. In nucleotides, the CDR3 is TGTGCCAGCAGCTTAACAGGATTTGGCTCCTACGAGCAGTACTTC. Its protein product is CASSLTGFGSYEQYF.

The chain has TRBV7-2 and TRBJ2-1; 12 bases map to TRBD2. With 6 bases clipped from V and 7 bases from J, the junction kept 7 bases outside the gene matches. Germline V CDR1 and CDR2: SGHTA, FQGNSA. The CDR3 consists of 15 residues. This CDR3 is CASSYASGGANEQFF. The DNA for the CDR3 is TGTGCCAGCAGTTACGCTAGCGGGGGGGCTAATGAGCAGTTCTTC.

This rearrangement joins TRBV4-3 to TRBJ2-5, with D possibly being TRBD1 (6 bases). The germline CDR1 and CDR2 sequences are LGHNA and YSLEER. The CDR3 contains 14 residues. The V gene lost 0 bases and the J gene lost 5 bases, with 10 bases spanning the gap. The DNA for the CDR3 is TGCGCCAGCAGCCAAGATTACGGACAGGAGACCCAGTACTTC. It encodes CASSQDYGQETQYF.

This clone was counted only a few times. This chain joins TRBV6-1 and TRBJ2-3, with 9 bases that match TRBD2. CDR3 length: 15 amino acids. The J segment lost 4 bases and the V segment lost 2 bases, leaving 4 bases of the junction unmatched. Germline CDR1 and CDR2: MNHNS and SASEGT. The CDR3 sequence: CASSELGGGADTQYF. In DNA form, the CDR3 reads TGTGCCAGCAGTGAACTGGGCGGGGGGGCAGATACGCAGTATTTT.

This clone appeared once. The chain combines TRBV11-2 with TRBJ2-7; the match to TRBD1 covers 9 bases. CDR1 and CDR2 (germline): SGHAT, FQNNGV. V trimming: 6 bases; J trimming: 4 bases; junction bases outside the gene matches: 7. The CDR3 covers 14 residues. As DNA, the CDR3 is TGTGCCAGCAGACCTACAGGGGGCTATTACGAGCAGTACTTC. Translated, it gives CASRPTGGYYEQYF. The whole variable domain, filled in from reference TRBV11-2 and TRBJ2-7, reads EAGVAQSPRYKIIEKRQSVAFWCNPISGHATLYWYQQILGQGPKLLIQFQNNGVVDDSQLPKDRFSAERLKGVDSTLKIQPAKLEDSAVYLCASRPTGGYYEQYFGPGTRLTVT.

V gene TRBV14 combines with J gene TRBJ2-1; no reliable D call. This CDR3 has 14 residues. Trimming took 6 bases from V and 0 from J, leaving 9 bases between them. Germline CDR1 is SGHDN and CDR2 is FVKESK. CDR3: CASSSSSSYNEQFF. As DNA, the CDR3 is TGTGCCAGCAGTTCTTCTAGCTCCTACAATGAGCAGTTCTTC. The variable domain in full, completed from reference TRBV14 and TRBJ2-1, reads EAGVTQFPSHSVIEKGQTVTLRCDPISGHDNLYWYRRVMGKEIKFLLHFVKESKQDESGMPNNRFLAERTGGTYSTLKVQPAELEDSGVYFCASSSSSSYNEQFFGPGTRLTVL.